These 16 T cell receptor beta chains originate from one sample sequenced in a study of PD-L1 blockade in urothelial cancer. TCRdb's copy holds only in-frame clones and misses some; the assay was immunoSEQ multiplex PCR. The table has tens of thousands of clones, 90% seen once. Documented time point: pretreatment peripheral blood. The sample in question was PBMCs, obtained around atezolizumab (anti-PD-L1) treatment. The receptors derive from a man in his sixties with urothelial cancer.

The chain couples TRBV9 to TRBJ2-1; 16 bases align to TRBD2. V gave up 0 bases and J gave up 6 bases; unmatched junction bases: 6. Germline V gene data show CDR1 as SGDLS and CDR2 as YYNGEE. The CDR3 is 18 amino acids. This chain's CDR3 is CASSVEGLAGGPSNEQFF. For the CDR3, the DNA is TGTGCCAGCAGCGTAGAGGGACTAGCGGGGGGGCCCAGCAATGAGCAGTTCTTC.

CDR3 DNA sequence: TGTGCCAGCTCACCTGGGGAGAGAACGGGCGGGCACGGCTACACCTTC. Protein product: CASSPGERTGGHGYTF. The V and J genes are TRBV18 and TRBJ1-2, with no clear D. The CDR3 has 16 amino acids. Germline-derived CDR1 and CDR2 are KGHSH and LQKENI. Trimming removed 3 bases at V and 8 bases at J, with 22 bases between.

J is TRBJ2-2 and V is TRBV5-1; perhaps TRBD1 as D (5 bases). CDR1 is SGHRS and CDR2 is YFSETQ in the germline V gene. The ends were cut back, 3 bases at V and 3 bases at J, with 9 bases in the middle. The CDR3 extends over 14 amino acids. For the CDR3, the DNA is TGCGCCAGCAGCTCTACAGGCTACACCGGGGAGCTGTTTTTT. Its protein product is CASSSTGYTGELFF.

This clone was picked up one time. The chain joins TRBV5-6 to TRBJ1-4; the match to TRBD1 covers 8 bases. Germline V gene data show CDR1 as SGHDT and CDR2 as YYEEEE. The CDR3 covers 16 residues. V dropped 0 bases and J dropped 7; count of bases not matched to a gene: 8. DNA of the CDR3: TGTGCCAGCAGCTTGGACGGGACAGGCACCGCTGAAAAACTGTTTTTT. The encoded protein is CASSLDGTGTAEKLFF.

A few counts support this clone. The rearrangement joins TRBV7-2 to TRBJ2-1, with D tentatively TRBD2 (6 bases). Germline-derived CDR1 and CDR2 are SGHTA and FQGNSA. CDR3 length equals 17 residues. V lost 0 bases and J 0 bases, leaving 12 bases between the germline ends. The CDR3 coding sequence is TGTGCCAGCAGCTTAGCGTGGCTAGCGAACTCCTACAATGAGCAGTTCTTC. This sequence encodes CASSLAWLANSYNEQFF.

DNA for the CDR3: TGTGCCAGCACCCCTCGACAGGGGGGCTACTATGGCTACACCTTC. It codes for CASTPRQGGYYGYTF. The chain links TRBV27 to TRBJ1-2; 9 nucleotides line up with TRBD1. The CDR3 spans 15 residues. CDR1 is MNHEY, CDR2 SMNVEV, per germline (reference sequence). V shed 7 bases and J 3 bases; nucleotides not matched to a gene: 9.

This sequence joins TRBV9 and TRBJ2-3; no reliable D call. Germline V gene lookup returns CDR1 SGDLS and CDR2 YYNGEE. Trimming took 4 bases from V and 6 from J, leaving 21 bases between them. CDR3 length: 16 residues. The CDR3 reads CASSLPGTSSSDTQYF. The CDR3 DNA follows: TGTGCCAGCAGCCTCCCCGGCACAAGTTCTAGTGATACGCAGTATTTT.

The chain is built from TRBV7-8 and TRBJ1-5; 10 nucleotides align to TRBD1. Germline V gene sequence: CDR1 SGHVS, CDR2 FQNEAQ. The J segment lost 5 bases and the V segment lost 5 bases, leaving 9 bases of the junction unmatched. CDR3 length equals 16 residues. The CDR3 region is CASSLLPGQGYQPQHF. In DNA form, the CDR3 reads TGTGCCAGCAGCCTTCTGCCGGGACAGGGGTATCAGCCCCAGCATTTT.

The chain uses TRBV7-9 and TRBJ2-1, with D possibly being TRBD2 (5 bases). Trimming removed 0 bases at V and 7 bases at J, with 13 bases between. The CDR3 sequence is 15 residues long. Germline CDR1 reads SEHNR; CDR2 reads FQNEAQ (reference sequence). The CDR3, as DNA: TGTGCCAGCAGCTTAGCGGGAGTTGTGTTGAATGAGCAGTTCTTC. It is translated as CASSLAGVVLNEQFF. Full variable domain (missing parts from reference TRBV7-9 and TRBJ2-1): DTGVSQNPRHKITKRGQNVTFRCDPISEHNRLYWYRQTLGQGPEFLTYFQNEAQLEKSRLLSDRFSAERPKGSFSTLEIQRTEQGDSAMYLCASSLAGVVLNEQFFGPGTRLTVL.

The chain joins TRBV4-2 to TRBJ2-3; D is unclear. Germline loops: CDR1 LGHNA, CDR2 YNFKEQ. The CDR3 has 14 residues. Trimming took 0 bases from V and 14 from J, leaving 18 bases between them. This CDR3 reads CASSQDLAGSSRYF. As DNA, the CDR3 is TGTGCCAGCAGCCAAGACCTCGCCGGGTCCTCCAGGTATTTT.

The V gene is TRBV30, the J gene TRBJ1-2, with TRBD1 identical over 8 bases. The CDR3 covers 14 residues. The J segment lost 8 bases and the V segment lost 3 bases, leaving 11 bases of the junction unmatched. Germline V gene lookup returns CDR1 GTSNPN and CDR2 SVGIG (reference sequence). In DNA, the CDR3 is TGTGCCTGGAGGACGAACCAGGGGGCAGGGGGCTACACCTTC. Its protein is CAWRTNQGAGGYTF.

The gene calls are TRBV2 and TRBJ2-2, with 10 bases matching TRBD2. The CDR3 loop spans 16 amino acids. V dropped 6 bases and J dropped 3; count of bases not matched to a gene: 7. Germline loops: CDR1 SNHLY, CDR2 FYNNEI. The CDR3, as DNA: TGTGCCAGCAGCGACGGAGCGGGGGGGGACACCGGGGAGCTGTTTTTT. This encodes CASSDGAGGDTGELFF.

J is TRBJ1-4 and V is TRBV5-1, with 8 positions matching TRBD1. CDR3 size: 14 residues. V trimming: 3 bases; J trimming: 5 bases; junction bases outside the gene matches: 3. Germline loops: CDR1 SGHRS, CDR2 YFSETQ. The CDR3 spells CASSWGQDNEKLFF. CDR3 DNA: TGCGCCAGCAGCTGGGGACAGGACAATGAAAAACTGTTTTTT.

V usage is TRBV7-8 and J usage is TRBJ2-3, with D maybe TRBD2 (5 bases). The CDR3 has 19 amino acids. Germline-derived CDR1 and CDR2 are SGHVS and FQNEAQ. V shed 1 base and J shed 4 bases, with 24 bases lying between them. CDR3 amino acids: CASSLGSRGWRQSPDTQYF. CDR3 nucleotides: TGTGCCAGCAGCTTAGGATCGAGAGGGTGGCGGCAATCCCCAGATACGCAGTATTTT.

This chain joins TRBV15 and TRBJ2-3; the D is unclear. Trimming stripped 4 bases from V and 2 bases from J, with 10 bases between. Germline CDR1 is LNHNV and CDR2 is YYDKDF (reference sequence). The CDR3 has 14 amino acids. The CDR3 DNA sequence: TGTGCCACCAGCAAGAACAGCTACACAGATACGCAGTATTTT. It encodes CATSKNSYTDTQYF.

CDR3 in amino acids: CASSDGARGYEQYF. CDR3 sequence (DNA): TGCGCCAGCAGTGACGGTGCAAGAGGCTACGAGCAGTACTTC. The chain joins TRBV10-2 to TRBJ2-7; D gene ambiguous. The germline CDR1 and CDR2 sequences are WSHSY and SAAADI. This CDR3 contains 14 residues. V was cut by 3 bases and J by 3 bases, with 12 bases left in between.